Sequencing of this TCR beta chain was carried out in a study of blood T cell repertoires in COVID-19. Per the germline V gene, CDR1 is MNHEY and CDR2 is SMNVEV (reference sequence). The CDR3 is made up of 12 amino acids. Trimming cost V 8 bases and J 6 bases, with 10 bases left between them. Assay: immunoSEQ multiplex PCR; the TCRdb copy retains only in-frame clones and omits some. The repertoire holds approximately 220,000 clones, with 83% as singletons. The gene calls are TRBV27 and TRBJ1-4, with a tentative D call TRBD1 (6 bases). Sequencing used PBMCs or T cells enriched from blood (not recorded which). The sequence was collected from a woman aged 40 to 49 who had been exposed to COVID-19. CDR3 coding DNA: TGTGCCAGCCGGGACATATATGAAAAACTGTTTTTT. Translation gives CASRDIYEKLFF.